The 4 T cell receptor beta chains below were found in one sample sequenced in a study of neurological immune-mediated disorders. TCRdb independently ran MiXCR on the 5' RACE reads; one entry per CDR3 protein. This repertoire shows about 20,000 distinct CDR3 sequences, 2.6% found once; its top ten account for under 5.5%. The sample was PBMCs. These receptors originate from a woman in her late teens or twenties with multiple sclerosis.

This clonotype showed up many times. The rearrangement uses TRBV20-1 and TRBJ1-1, with D unresolved. CDR1 DFQATT and CDR2 SNEGSKA come from the germline V gene (reference sequence). The CDR3 extends over 12 amino acids. Trimming removed 0 bases from V and 8 bases from J, with 10 bases in between. The DNA of the CDR3 is TGCAGTGCTAGAGACCAGGTGGGGGAAGCTTTCTTT. Translated: CSARDQVGEAFF.

This clonotype was recorded at least ten times. The rearrangement joins TRBV20-1 to TRBJ2-2, with TRBD1 matching 7 bases. Germline loops: CDR1 DFQATT, CDR2 SNEGSKA (reference sequence). The V segment lost 5 bases and the J segment 5 bases; nucleotides outside the gene matches: 5. CDR3 length: 13 residues. In DNA, the CDR3 is TGCAGTGCTGGGGACAGTTTAACCGGGGAGCTGTTTTTT. Translated: CSAGDSLTGELFF.

Relative to its sample, this clonotype is medium-sized. The chain carries TRBV12-3 or TRBV12-4 and TRBJ1-4; no firm D call. The CDR3 length is 12 residues. The germline V and J ends were trimmed by 11 bases and 8 bases, with 15 bases remaining between them. The CDR3 sequence is CALEAEEEKLFF. CDR3 nucleotide sequence: TGTGCCCTCGAGGCAGAGGAGGAAAAACTGTTTTTT.

This clonotype was counted at least ten times. V is TRBV20-1 and J is TRBJ1-2; 9 bases are shared with TRBD1. The CDR3 totals 12 residues. CDR1 is DFQATT and CDR2 is SNEGSKA in the germline V gene (reference sequence). The ends lost 5 bases at V and 4 bases at J; junction bases unmatched: 2. For the CDR3, the DNA is TGCAGTGCTGTGACAGGGGGCTATGGCTACACCTTC. Protein sequence: CSAVTGGYGYTF.